These 32 T cell receptor beta chains were all obtained from the same sample, sequenced in a study of cytomegalovirus exposure and HLA in healthy donors. The assay was immunoSEQ multiplex PCR, and TCRdb's table has in-frame clones only and misses some. Of 220,000 or so clones listed, roughly 88% are singletons. The specimen was PBMCs. These TCRs come from a woman aged 25 to 39 in good health and CMV-seropositive.

The chain carries TRBV29-1 and TRBJ1-1, with no clear D. Germline loops: CDR1 SQVTM, CDR2 ANQGSEA. Trimming removed 3 bases at V and 5 bases at J, with 4 bases between. The CDR3 consists of 10 residues. Here the CDR3 reads CSVDATEAFF. In DNA form, the CDR3 reads TGCAGCGTTGACGCAACTGAAGCTTTCTTT.

This rearrangement joins TRBV18 to TRBJ1-1; 9 nucleotides align to TRBD1. This CDR3 is 14 amino acids long. V gave up 4 bases and J gave up 6 bases; unmatched junction bases: 6. CDR1 and CDR2 from the germline V gene are KGHSH and LQKENI. The CDR3 protein is CASSQQGARSEAFF. CDR3 DNA: TGTGCCAGCTCACAACAGGGGGCTCGGTCTGAAGCTTTCTTT.

This clone was counted between two and nine times. The gene calls are TRBV7-6 and TRBJ2-7, with D perhaps matching TRBD1 (6 bases). There are 15 residues in the CDR3. V shed 5 bases and J shed 1 base, with 15 bases lying between them. Germline CDR1 is SGHVS and CDR2 is FNYEAQ. The CDR3 spells CASSPGDSASYEQYF. As DNA, the CDR3 is TGTGCCAGCAGCCCAGGGGATAGCGCTTCCTACGAGCAGTACTTC.

The chain uses TRBV7-9 and TRBJ2-7; 12 bases are shared with TRBD2. CDR1 and CDR2 from the germline V gene are SEHNR and FQNEAQ (reference sequence). Germline trimming cut 3 bases from V and 2 bases from J; bases unmatched to any gene: 2. This CDR3 comprises 15 residues. The DNA of the CDR3 is TGTGCCAGCAGCTTGAGACTAGCGGGAGCCTACGAGCAGTACTTC. As protein: CASSLRLAGAYEQYF.

This clone was seen repeatedly, ten times or more. V and J are TRBV9 and TRBJ1-5, with unresolved D. The germline V and J ends were trimmed by 2 bases and 0 bases, with 3 bases remaining between them. Germline V gene lookup returns CDR1 SGDLS and CDR2 YYNGEE. CDR3 length: 13 amino acids. The CDR3 DNA reads TGTGCCAGCAGCGTTTCTAGCAATCAGCCCCAGCATTTT. This codes for CASSVSSNQPQHF.

J is TRBJ2-7 and V is TRBV27, with D possibly being TRBD2 (5 bases). The CDR3 length is 12 residues. Germline V gene lookup returns CDR1 MNHEY and CDR2 SMNVEV (reference sequence). Trimming left V 7 bases short and J 7 bases short, with 14 bases between. The CDR3 protein is CASTDSVGEQYF. The DNA for the CDR3 is TGTGCCAGCACGGACTCGGTCGGGGAGCAGTACTTC.

This chain joins TRBV5-6 and TRBJ2-2; 9 bases agree with TRBD1. Germline loops: CDR1 SGHDT, CDR2 YYEEEE. The CDR3 sequence is 15 residues long. The J segment lost 7 bases and the V segment lost 4 bases, leaving 8 bases of the junction unmatched. The CDR3 nucleotides are TGTGCCAGCAGCCCGGGACAGGGCTTTGGCGGGGAGCTGTTTTTT. Its translation: CASSPGQGFGGELFF.

This clone has a handful of counts. The chain recombines TRBV30 with TRBJ1-5; 7 bases agree with TRBD1. The CDR3 covers 13 residues. Trimming removed 0 bases from V and 8 bases from J; junction bases left unmatched: 4. Germline CDR1 and CDR2: GTSNPN and SVGIG (reference sequence). CDR3 nucleotides: TGTGCCTGGAGTGTGGGACAGAGCAAGCCCCAGCATTTT. This sequence encodes CAWSVGQSKPQHF.

This chain links TRBV5-6 with TRBJ2-1, with D perhaps TRBD2 (5 bases). CDR1 is SGHDT, CDR2 YYEEEE, per germline. The CDR3 loop spans 12 amino acids. V dropped 4 bases and J dropped 10 bases, with 12 bases sitting between them. The CDR3 spells CASSHQGGEQFF. CDR3 nucleotides: TGTGCCAGCAGCCACCAAGGAGGAGAGCAGTTCTTC.

The chain recombines TRBV9 with TRBJ2-3; D is possibly TRBD1 or TRBD2 (6 bases each). Germline V CDR1 and CDR2: SGDLS, YYNGEE. V lost 0 bases and J 0 bases, leaving 8 bases between the germline ends. The CDR3 consists of 15 residues. CDR3 sequence reads: CASSVGGASTDTQYF. CDR3 nucleotides: TGTGCCAGCAGCGTAGGGGGGGCTAGCACAGATACGCAGTATTTT.

This sequence joins TRBV6-5 and TRBJ2-7, with 9 nucleotides matching TRBD1. V gave up 6 bases and J gave up 2 bases; unmatched junction bases: 8. The CDR3 length is 15 residues. Germline V lookup: CDR1 MNHEY, CDR2 SVGAGI. This CDR3 is CASSRDRDRAYEQYF. In nucleotides, the CDR3 is TGTGCCAGCAGCCGCGACCGGGACAGGGCCTACGAGCAGTACTTC.

V usage is TRBV27 and J usage is TRBJ1-1; the D is unclear. Germline CDR1 and CDR2: MNHEY and SMNVEV (reference sequence). This CDR3 comprises 14 residues. Trimming pared 0 bases from V and 0 bases from J, leaving 5 bases between. In DNA form, the CDR3 reads TGTGCCAGCAGTTTATCGCTGGTGAACACTGAAGCTTTCTTT. As protein: CASSLSLVNTEAFF.

This sequence joins TRBV5-5 and TRBJ1-2; D call uncertain. The CDR3 length is 11 residues. Trimming removed 4 bases from V and 14 bases from J, with 15 bases in between. CDR1 SGHKS and CDR2 YYEKEE come from the germline V gene (reference sequence). Here the CDR3 DNA reads TGTGCCAGCAGCGCAGACGGTAGAAGGACCTTC. As protein: CASSADGRRTF.

The chain combines TRBV6-5 with TRBJ2-7; 8 bases fit TRBD1. Germline values: CDR1 MNHEY, CDR2 SVGAGI. Trimming removed 6 bases from V and 3 bases from J; junction bases left unmatched: 4. The CDR3 has 13 residues. The CDR3 nucleotides are TGTGCCAGCAGCATAGGACAGGGCTACGAGCAGTACTTC. The encoded protein is CASSIGQGYEQYF.

Notes on this clone: Other DNA variants within this sample encode the same CDR3. This sequence joins TRBV5-4 and TRBJ2-3; the D is unclear. Germline CDR1 reads SGHNT; CDR2 reads YYREEE (reference sequence). Between the trimmed V and J ends, which lost 0 bases and 3 bases, there was a span of 5 bases. The CDR3 is made up of 13 amino acids. CDR3 sequence (DNA): TGTGCCAGCAGCTTGGCCGGGACAGATACGCAGTATTTT. Residues: CASSLAGTDTQYF.

V and J are TRBV11-2 and TRBJ2-7, with D uncertain. Germline CDR1 and CDR2: SGHAT and FQNNGV. V lost 2 bases, J lost 7 bases, and 12 bases lay in between. The CDR3 length is 13 residues. The CDR3 nucleotides read TGTGCCAGCAGCTTATTAGAATCCCTGGAGCAGTACTTC. This encodes CASSLLESLEQYF.

The V and J genes are TRBV9 and TRBJ1-1; D is unresolved. CDR3 length: 14 residues. Trimming removed 3 bases at V and 0 bases at J, with 9 bases between. Germline loops: CDR1 SGDLS, CDR2 YYNGEE. The CDR3 DNA is TGTGCCAGCAGCGCCACTTGGGTGAACACTGAAGCTTTCTTT. Its protein product is CASSATWVNTEAFF.

The chain uses TRBV5-6 and TRBJ1-5, with D possibly matching TRBD1 (6 bases). Per the germline V gene, CDR1 is SGHDT and CDR2 is YYEEEE. Trimming took 0 bases from V and 7 from J, leaving 20 bases between them. The CDR3 has 17 amino acids. CDR3 nucleotide sequence: TGTGCCAGCAGCTTGGGGTTAGGGGGGGCAGGTCCCCAGCCCCAGCATTTT. Amino acid sequence: CASSLGLGGAGPQPQHF.

The chain has TRBV5-1 and TRBJ2-2; D remains ambiguous. V lost 2 bases and J 3 bases, leaving 8 bases between the germline ends. CDR3 length equals 14 residues. Germline loops: CDR1 SGHRS, CDR2 YFSETQ. CDR3 protein: CASSFGGYTGELFF. The CDR3 region has the DNA TGCGCCAGCAGCTTCGGCGGCTACACCGGGGAGCTGTTTTTT.

The chain couples TRBV29-1 to TRBJ2-1; 7 nucleotides align to TRBD2. The junction had 3 bases not matched to a gene; V was cut back by 7 bases and J by 0 bases. The CDR3 consists of 13 residues. The germline V gene has CDR1 SQVTM and CDR2 ANQGSEA. The CDR3 reads CSDTSVSYNEQFF. CDR3 DNA sequence: TGCAGCGATACTAGCGTCTCCTACAATGAGCAGTTCTTC.

For the CDR3, the DNA is TGTGCCAGTAGTCGGACAGGGGACACTGAAGCTTTCTTT. It codes for CASSRTGDTEAFF. The V call is TRBV19, the J call TRBJ1-1, with 9 bases that match TRBD1. The V and J ends lost 5 bases and 3 bases, in that order; junction bases with no gene match: 1. The CDR3 loop spans 13 amino acids. Germline CDR1 is LNHDA and CDR2 is SQIVND (reference sequence).

The chain uses TRBV4-1 and TRBJ2-4; D perhaps matches TRBD1 (6 bases). Per germline, CDR1 MGHRA and CDR2 YSYEKL. V was pared by 4 bases and J by 7 bases, with 20 bases between. The CDR3 loop spans 16 amino acids. The CDR3 coding sequence is TGCGCCAGCAGCCGAGCCACATACAGGGAATTTAACATTCAGTACTTC. This sequence encodes CASSRATYREFNIQYF.

This rearrangement joins TRBV13 to TRBJ1-5, with D unclear. Deletions cut 4 bases from V and 4 bases from J, with 5 bases between. The CDR3 sequence is 12 residues long. Germline V lookup: CDR1 PRHDT, CDR2 FYEKMQ (reference sequence). The CDR3 region has the DNA TGTGCCAGCAGCTCGCCAAATCAGCCCCAGCATTTT. Its protein product is CASSSPNQPQHF.

The chain joins TRBV7-9 to TRBJ2-7, with a possible D match to TRBD1 (5 bases). Germline values: CDR1 SEHNR, CDR2 FQNEAQ (reference sequence). V dropped 6 bases and J dropped 2 bases, with 11 bases sitting between them. The CDR3 has 13 amino acids. The CDR3: CASSSGAPYEQYF. The CDR3 nucleotides read TGTGCCAGCAGTAGTGGGGCTCCCTACGAGCAGTACTTC.

This rearrangement joins TRBV7-9 to TRBJ2-2; D unclear. V lost 5 bases, J lost 6 bases, and 10 bases lay in between. The CDR3 totals 13 residues. Germline-derived CDR1 and CDR2 are SEHNR and FQNEAQ (reference sequence). The CDR3 region has the DNA TGTGCCAGCAGCCTGACGGAGTCCGGGGAGCTGTTTTTT. Translation gives CASSLTESGELFF.

The V gene is TRBV19, the J gene TRBJ2-7; 7 nucleotides align to TRBD1. Germline-derived CDR1 and CDR2 are LNHDA and SQIVND (reference sequence). CDR3 length: 13 amino acids. V lost 8 bases, J lost 3 bases, and 7 bases stayed unmatched. The CDR3 is CASSTGDRYEQYF. For the CDR3, the DNA is TGTGCCAGTTCTACAGGGGACCGCTACGAGCAGTACTTC.

V is TRBV10-3 and J is TRBJ1-1; D is ambiguous. This CDR3 is built from 12 residues. Deletions cut 4 bases from V and 1 base from J, with 4 bases between. In germline, CDR1 is ENHRY, CDR2 SYGVKD. CDR3 nucleotides: TGTGCCATCAGTGCTAGGAACACTGAAGCTTTCTTT. Its protein is CAISARNTEAFF.

V and J are TRBV25-1 and TRBJ1-1, with 10 nucleotides matching TRBD1. Germline V lookup: CDR1 MGHDK, CDR2 SYGVNS. The CDR3 totals 17 residues. The trim removed 1 base at V and 0 bases at J, leaving 5 bases unmatched. CDR3 sequence: CASSESSTGGLNTEAFF. DNA of the CDR3: TGTGCCAGCAGTGAATCTTCGACAGGGGGCTTGAACACTGAAGCTTTCTTT.

This chain links TRBV5-1 with TRBJ1-2; D uncertain. There are 15 residues in the CDR3. V gave up 4 bases and J gave up 0 bases, with 13 bases separating them. Looked up from germline, CDR1 is SGHRS and CDR2 is YFSETQ. CDR3 protein: CASSLLSEANYGYTF. CDR3 bases: TGCGCCAGCAGCCTTCTTTCAGAAGCTAACTATGGCTACACCTTC.

V is TRBV7-9 and J is TRBJ1-1; D is unresolved. The CDR3 consists of 14 residues. The V gene lost 1 base and the J gene lost 3 bases, with 9 bases spanning the gap. Germline V gene data show CDR1 as SEHNR and CDR2 as FQNEAQ (reference sequence). This chain's CDR3 is CASSLDDTHTEAFF. CDR3 DNA sequence: TGTGCCAGCAGCTTAGATGACACTCACACTGAAGCTTTCTTT.

V gene TRBV9 combines with J gene TRBJ1-1; 7 bases match TRBD1. The CDR3 runs 16 residues. The J segment lost 0 bases and the V segment lost 0 bases, leaving 5 bases of the junction unmatched. Germline lookup yields CDR1 SGDLS and CDR2 YYNGEE. CDR3 nucleotides: TGTGCCAGCAGCGTAGGGACAGGCACTATGAACACTGAAGCTTTCTTT. It specifies CASSVGTGTMNTEAFF.

The chain is built from TRBV30 and TRBJ1-2, with 9 bases fitting TRBD1. Germline V gives CDR1 GTSNPN, CDR2 SVGIG (reference sequence). The CDR3 runs 13 residues. V was pared by 2 bases and J by 8 bases, with 6 bases of the junction left unmatched. This CDR3 reads CAWSRTGVDGYTF. The CDR3 DNA is TGTGCCTGGAGTCGGACAGGGGTAGACGGCTACACCTTC.